This T cell receptor (beta chain) was obtained from a study of T cells in Graves' hyperthyroidism and ophthalmopathy. This clonotype was seen at least ten times. This CDR3 has 16 residues. The J segment lost 7 bases and the V segment lost 8 bases, leaving 14 bases of the junction unmatched. The germline V gene has CDR1 MDHEN and CDR2 SYDVKM. Amplification targeted TCR beta CDR3 regions from RNA transcripts. A set of HTBI primers served as the primers for a first-round RT-PCR of the TCR CDR3. TCRdb re-called the multiplex PCR reads through MiXCR, storing one row per CDR3 protein. The data show around 250,000 distinct CDR3 sequences, with roughly a quarter seen just once and 35% held by the top ten. Duration under 3 months, a NOSPECS grade of at least 4, and a Clinical Activity Score of at least 3 characterized the ophthalmopathy patients.

The sequence was obtained from a woman aged 40 to 50 with Graves' ophthalmopathy. The chain couples TRBV28 to TRBJ2-4, with 10 bases matching TRBD2. The sample consisted of blood. CDR3 DNA sequence: TGTGCCAGCCGATCCCTAGCGGGAGCGCAGTGGAACATTCAGTACTTC. Protein sequence: CASRSLAGAQWNIQYF.